This TCR beta chain came from a study of T cell repertoires in cytomegalovirus infection. Study at large: From public TCR beta signatures came an indication of both CMV infection and matching HLA type.

The study, taken as a whole, reports: Within the response measured ex vivo, HLA-C-restricted CMV-specific TCR beta clonotypes were dominant.

Turning to this clonotype: Its antigen is as yet unknown.

The CDR3 covers 17 residues. Germline CDR1 and CDR2: WNHNN and SYGVQD (reference sequence). V shed 3 bases, J shed 5 bases, and the junction held 12 bases outside the gene matches. TCRdb redid the calling of the reads with MiXCR, one entry per CDR3 protein. Of roughly 860,000 distinct CDR3 sequences listed, approximately 29% are singletons. The clonotype comes from a human donor in good health (CMV status not recorded). Some clones in this sample may be carry-over from other donors' samples. The sequencing here drew on cultured CD8+ T cells from PBMCs, taken from culture after CMV antigen stimulation. This chain joins TRBV10-1 and TRBJ2-2, with 7 bases identical to TRBD1. In nucleotides, the CDR3 is TGCGCCAGCAGTGATCCTTCGGGACAGCTTTGGACCGGGGAGCTGTTTTTT. This gives the protein CASSDPSGQLWTGELFF.